This entry lists 12 T cell receptor beta chains sequenced from one sample in a study of cytomegalovirus exposure and HLA in healthy donors. 60 Vbeta and 13 Jbeta primers were used in PCR. Here immunoSEQ multiplex PCR was the method, and the copy in TCRdb shows in-frame clones only, minus some. The profile shows more than 65,000 clones, 76% of them singletons. Input material: PBMCs. These receptors came from a man aged 35 to 55 in good health and CMV-seronegative.

The rearrangement links TRBV9 to TRBJ2-5; the D gene is possibly TRBD2 (9 bases). The germline V gene encodes CDR1 SGDLS and CDR2 YYNGEE. Trimming removed 4 bases from V and 5 bases from J, with 21 bases in between. The CDR3 loop spans 16 amino acids. The CDR3 nucleotides read TGTGCCAGCAGCCCCGGGGTAGCGGGGGACAGGGAGACCCAGTACTTC. Translation: CASSPGVAGDRETQYF.

The genes are TRBV4-1 and TRBJ2-5; D ambiguous. The CDR3 is made up of 14 amino acids. V was trimmed by 4 bases and J by 5 bases, leaving 14 bases between them. Germline V gene sequence: CDR1 MGHRA, CDR2 YSYEKL. In DNA, the CDR3 is TGCGCCAGCAGCCCCCTATCCCGGTTGGAGACCCAGTACTTC. Translated, it gives CASSPLSRLETQYF.

The chain couples TRBV6-5 to TRBJ1-2; possible D gene TRBD1, 6 bases. Germline V lookup: CDR1 MNHEY, CDR2 SVGAGI. This CDR3 has 14 amino acids. V lost 4 bases and J lost 0, with 9 bases in between. CDR3 in DNA: TGTGCCAGCAGTTGGGGGCCCGCTAACTATGGCTACACCTTC. This encodes CASSWGPANYGYTF.

The chain uses TRBV4-1 and TRBJ1-4, with TRBD1 matching 9 bases. Unmatched junction bases numbered 6, after V lost 5 bases and J lost 2 bases. This CDR3 has 16 amino acids. Germline values: CDR1 MGHRA, CDR2 YSYEKL. DNA of the CDR3: TGCGCCAGCAGCGCCGCCGGGACAGGGACTAATGAAAAACTGTTTTTT. It is translated as CASSAAGTGTNEKLFF.

The genes are TRBV28 and TRBJ2-7; D might be TRBD1 (5 bases). The CDR3 has 15 residues. V was clipped by 6 bases and J by 0 bases, with 15 bases between them. Germline V gives CDR1 MDHEN, CDR2 SYDVKM. The CDR3 is CASREGHRISYEQYF. CDR3 nucleotide sequence: TGTGCCAGCAGAGAAGGACACCGGATCTCCTACGAGCAGTACTTC.

This clone was picked up one time. The J gene is TRBJ1-1, the V gene TRBV5-8; D gene unclear. Trimming removed 0 bases from V and 6 bases from J, with 9 bases in between. Germline V gene data show CDR1 as SGHTS and CDR2 as YDEGEE. The CDR3 contains 13 residues. The CDR3 loop is CASSLVRTSEAFF. The CDR3 region has the DNA TGTGCCAGCAGCTTGGTCAGAACCTCTGAAGCTTTCTTT. The variable domain in full, with the rest retrieved from reference TRBV5-8 and TRBJ1-1, is EAGVTQSPTHLIKTRGQQATLRCSPISGHTSVYWYQQALGLGLQFLLWYDEGEERNRGNFPPRFSGRQFPNYSSELNVNALELEDSALYLCASSLVRTSEAFFGQGTRLTVV.

This chain connects TRBV7-9 to TRBJ1-2; 10 bases are shared with TRBD1. The CDR3 covers 14 residues. V trimming: 5 bases; J trimming: 6 bases; junction bases outside the gene matches: 6. Per the germline V gene, CDR1 is SEHNR and CDR2 is FQNEAQ (reference sequence). In nucleotides, the CDR3 is TGTGCCAGCAGCCTCGGCGGGACAGGGGATGGCTACACCTTC. Translated, it gives CASSLGGTGDGYTF.

The chain combines TRBV4-3 with TRBJ2-7; 8 positions match TRBD1. J gave up 0 bases and V 3 bases, and 4 bases lay outside the gene matches. CDR1 is LGHNA, CDR2 YSLEER, per germline. The CDR3 extends over 15 amino acids. As DNA, the CDR3 is TGCGCCAGCAGCCAGCAGGACAGGGACTCCTACGAGCAGTACTTC. Translating it yields CASSQQDRDSYEQYF.

The chain employs TRBV15 and TRBJ1-2; maybe TRBD1 (5 bases). Germline assignment: CDR1 LNHNV and CDR2 YYDKDF (reference sequence). The CDR3 contains 14 residues. The V and J ends lost 5 bases and 7 bases respectively, with 17 bases between them. Here the CDR3 DNA reads TGTGCCACCAGCTTCGGGGGTTCGTCCTCTGGCTACACCTTC. This encodes CATSFGGSSSGYTF.

This clone is a singleton in its sample. The chain joins TRBV4-1 to TRBJ2-7, with 7 bases matching TRBD2. CDR1 MGHRA and CDR2 YSYEKL come from the germline V gene. This CDR3 is 15 amino acids long. J was trimmed by 0 bases and V by 4 bases; bases with no gene match: 6. The CDR3 bases are TGCGCCAGCAGCCGAGAGCGGGGTGCCTCCTACGAGCAGTACTTC. It translates to CASSRERGASYEQYF.

The chain combines TRBV4-1 with TRBJ1-2, with TRBD1 matching 9 bases. The CDR3 totals 17 residues. Trimming at V came to 6 bases and at J to 8 bases, leaving 19 bases not matched to a gene. CDR1 MGHRA and CDR2 YSYEKL come from the germline V gene. The CDR3 sequence is CASRQGLRGQGRGGYTF. In DNA form, the CDR3 reads TGCGCCAGCAGACAGGGGCTCCGGGGACAGGGTCGTGGGGGCTACACCTTC.

This chain joins TRBV7-2 and TRBJ2-2; D is uncertain. Trimming shortened V by 4 bases and J by 6 bases, and 9 bases separated the two germline ends. The CDR3 is 13 residues long. Looked up from germline, CDR1 is SGHTA and CDR2 is FQGNSA. The CDR3: CASSSYSAGELFF. CDR3 nucleotide sequence: TGTGCCAGCAGCTCCTACTCGGCCGGGGAGCTGTTTTTT.